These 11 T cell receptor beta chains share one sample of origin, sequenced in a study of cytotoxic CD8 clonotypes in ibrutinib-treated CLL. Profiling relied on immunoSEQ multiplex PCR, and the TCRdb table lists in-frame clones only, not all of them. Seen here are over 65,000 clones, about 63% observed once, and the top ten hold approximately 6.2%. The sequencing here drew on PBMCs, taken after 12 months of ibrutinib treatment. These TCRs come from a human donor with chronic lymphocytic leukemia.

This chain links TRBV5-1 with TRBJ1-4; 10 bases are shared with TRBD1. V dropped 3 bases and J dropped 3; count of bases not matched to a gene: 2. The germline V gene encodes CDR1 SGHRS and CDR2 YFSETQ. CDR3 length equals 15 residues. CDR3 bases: TGCGCCAGCAGCTGGACAGGGGGGGCTAATGAAAAACTGTTTTTT. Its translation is CASSWTGGANEKLFF.

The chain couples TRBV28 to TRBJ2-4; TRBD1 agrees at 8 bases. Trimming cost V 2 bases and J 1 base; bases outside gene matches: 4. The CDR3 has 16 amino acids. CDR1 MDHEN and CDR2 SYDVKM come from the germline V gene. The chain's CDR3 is CASSLGHRGAKNIQYF. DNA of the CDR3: TGTGCCAGCAGTTTAGGGCACAGGGGGGCCAAAAACATTCAGTACTTC.

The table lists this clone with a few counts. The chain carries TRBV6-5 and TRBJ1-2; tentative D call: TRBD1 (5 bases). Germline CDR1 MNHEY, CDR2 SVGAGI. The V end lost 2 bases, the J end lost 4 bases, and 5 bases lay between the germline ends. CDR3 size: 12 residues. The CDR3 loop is CASSYQGYGYTF. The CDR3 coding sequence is TGTGCCAGCAGTTACCAGGGCTATGGCTACACCTTC.

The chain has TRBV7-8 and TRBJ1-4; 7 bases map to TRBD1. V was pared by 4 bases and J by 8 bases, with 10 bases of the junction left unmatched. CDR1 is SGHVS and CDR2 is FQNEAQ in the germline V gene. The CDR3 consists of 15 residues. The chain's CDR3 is CASSYTQGRGEKLFF. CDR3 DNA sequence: TGTGCCAGCAGCTATACACAGGGGAGGGGAGAAAAACTGTTTTTT.

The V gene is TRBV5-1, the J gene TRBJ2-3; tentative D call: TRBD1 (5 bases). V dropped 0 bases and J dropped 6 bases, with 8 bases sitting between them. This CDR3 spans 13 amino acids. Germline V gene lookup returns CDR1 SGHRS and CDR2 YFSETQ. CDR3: CASSLAGSDTQYF. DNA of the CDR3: TGCGCCAGCAGCTTGGCAGGGTCCGATACGCAGTATTTT.

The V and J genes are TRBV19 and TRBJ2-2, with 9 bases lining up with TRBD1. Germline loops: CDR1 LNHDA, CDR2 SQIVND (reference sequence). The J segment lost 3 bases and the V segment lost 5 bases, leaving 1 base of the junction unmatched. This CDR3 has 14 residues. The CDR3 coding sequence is TGTGCCAGTAGTCACAGGGGGCACACCGGGGAGCTGTTTTTT. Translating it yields CASSHRGHTGELFF.

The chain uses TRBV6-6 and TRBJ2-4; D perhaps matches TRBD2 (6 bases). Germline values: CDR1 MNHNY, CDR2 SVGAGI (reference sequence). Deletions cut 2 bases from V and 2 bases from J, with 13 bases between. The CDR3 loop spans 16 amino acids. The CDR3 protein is CASSYHLRGTKNIQYF. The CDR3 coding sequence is TGTGCCAGCAGTTACCACCTGCGGGGAACCAAAAACATTCAGTACTTC.

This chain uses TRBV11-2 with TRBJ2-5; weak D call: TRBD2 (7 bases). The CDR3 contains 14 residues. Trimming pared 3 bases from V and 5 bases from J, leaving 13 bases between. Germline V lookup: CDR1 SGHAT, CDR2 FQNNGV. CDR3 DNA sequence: TGTGCCAGCAGCTTTGGGGGGGCGAGTGAGACCCAGTACTTC. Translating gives CASSFGGASETQYF. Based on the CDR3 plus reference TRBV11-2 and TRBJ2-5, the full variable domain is EAGVAQSPRYKIIEKRQSVAFWCNPISGHATLYWYQQILGQGPKLLIQFQNNGVVDDSQLPKDRFSAERLKGVDSTLKIQPAKLEDSAVYLCASSFGGASETQYFGPGTRLLVL.

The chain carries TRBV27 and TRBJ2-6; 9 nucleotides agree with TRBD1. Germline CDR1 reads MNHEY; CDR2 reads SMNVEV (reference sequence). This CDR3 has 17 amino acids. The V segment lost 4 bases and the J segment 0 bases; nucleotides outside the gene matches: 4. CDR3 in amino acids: CASSSGQGTSGANVLTF. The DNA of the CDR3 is TGTGCCAGCAGTTCCGGACAGGGGACCTCTGGGGCCAACGTCCTGACTTTC.

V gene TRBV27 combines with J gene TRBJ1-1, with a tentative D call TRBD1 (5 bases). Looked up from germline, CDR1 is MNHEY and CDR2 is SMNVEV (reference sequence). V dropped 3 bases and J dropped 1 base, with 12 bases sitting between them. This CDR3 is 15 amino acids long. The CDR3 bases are TGTGCCAGCAGTTTGGGGCGGGTAGAGAACACTGAAGCTTTCTTT. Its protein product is CASSLGRVENTEAFF.

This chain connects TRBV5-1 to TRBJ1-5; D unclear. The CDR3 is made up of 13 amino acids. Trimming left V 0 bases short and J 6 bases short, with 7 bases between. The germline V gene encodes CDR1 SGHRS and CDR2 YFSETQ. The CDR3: CASSLGEGQPQHF. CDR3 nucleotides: TGCGCCAGCAGCTTGGGGGAGGGTCAGCCCCAGCATTTT.